The 17 T cell receptor beta chains reported below all come from one sample, sequenced in a study of blood T cell repertoires in COVID-19. Repertoires were generated with immunoSEQ multiplex PCR, while TCRdb's copy carries only in-frame clones and drops some. Of a few hundred thousand clones listed, around 90% are singletons. Sequencing was carried out using PBMCs or T cells enriched from blood (not recorded which). These receptors originate from a man aged 25 to 45 who had been exposed to COVID-19.

The chain combines TRBV9 with TRBJ1-3; 7 bases are shared with TRBD1. The J segment lost 1 base and the V segment lost 4 bases, leaving 5 bases of the junction unmatched. Looked up from germline, CDR1 is SGDLS and CDR2 is YYNGEE. The CDR3 sequence is 15 residues long. The CDR3 DNA follows: TGTGCCAGCAGCAACAGGGGACAGTCTGGAAACACCATATATTTT. It translates to CASSNRGQSGNTIYF.

This clone is a singleton in its sample. The chain joins TRBV19 to TRBJ1-4, with 10 bases lining up with TRBD1. The CDR3 is 12 residues long. Germline assignment: CDR1 LNHDA and CDR2 SQIVND (reference sequence). J lost 10 bases, V lost 8 bases, and 4 bases had no gene match. The CDR3 nucleotides read TGTGCCAGTGGGACAGGGGCGGGAAAACTGTTTTTT. Translated, it gives CASGTGAGKLFF.

The sample holds many counts of this clone. The V call is TRBV5-8, the J call TRBJ1-5; TRBD1 matches at 7 bases. Germline CDR1 SGHTS, CDR2 YDEGEE. J was trimmed by 7 bases and V by 4 bases; bases with no gene match: 11. The CDR3 has 15 residues. The CDR3 DNA follows: TGTGCCAGCAGCCATACGACAGGGAATTACCAGCCCCAGCATTTT. This gives the protein CASSHTTGNYQPQHF.

The V gene is TRBV7-2, the J gene TRBJ2-1, with D perhaps TRBD1 (6 bases). This CDR3 is 13 amino acids long. V was clipped by 4 bases and J by 9 bases, with 13 bases between them. Germline-derived CDR1 and CDR2 are SGHTA and FQGNSA. This chain's CDR3 is CASSSNRVGEQFF. The DNA for the CDR3 is TGTGCCAGCAGCTCGAACAGGGTTGGTGAGCAGTTCTTC.

The chain recombines TRBV20-1 with TRBJ1-4; D not resolved. V lost 3 bases to trimming and J lost 13 bases, with 12 bases between them. CDR1 DFQATT and CDR2 SNEGSKA come from the germline V gene (reference sequence). The CDR3 extends over 11 amino acids. The CDR3 loop reads CSARSLGGLFF. The CDR3 DNA sequence: TGCAGTGCTAGGAGTTTGGGAGGACTGTTTTTT.

CDR3 amino acids: CSVSTTNTEAFF. The DNA for the CDR3 is TGCAGCGTCTCAACAACGAACACTGAAGCTTTCTTT. The genes are TRBV29-1 and TRBJ1-1; D is uncertain. V gave up 6 bases and J gave up 1 base, with 9 bases separating them. The CDR3 totals 12 residues. CDR1 and CDR2 (germline): SQVTM, ANQGSEA.

This sequence joins TRBV7-9 and TRBJ2-1, with 10 bases matching TRBD2. Germline V gives CDR1 SEHNR, CDR2 FQNEAQ (reference sequence). V was clipped by 4 bases and J by 8 bases; unmatched bases: 14. The CDR3 covers 17 residues. The CDR3 coding sequence is TGTGCCAGCAGCTCAGTCCCTTATAGCGGGGGGTTGGATGAGCAGTTCTTC. Amino acids: CASSSVPYSGGLDEQFF.

The gene calls are TRBV2 and TRBJ2-6, with TRBD2 as a possible D gene (5 bases). The CDR3 extends over 13 amino acids. Germline CDR1 and CDR2: SNHLY and FYNNEI. Trimming pared 8 bases from V and 0 bases from J, leaving 5 bases between. DNA for the CDR3: TGTGCCAGCCGGGACTCTGGGGCCAACGTCCTGACTTTC. This translates into CASRDSGANVLTF.

The chain has TRBV15 and TRBJ2-7; D is undetermined. Germline V gene lookup returns CDR1 LNHNV and CDR2 YYDKDF (reference sequence). V lost 0 bases and J lost 2, with 11 bases in between. The CDR3 is 15 residues long. CDR3 in DNA: TGTGCCACCAGCAGAGATCGGGTGAACGCCTACGAGCAGTACTTC. Its translation is CATSRDRVNAYEQYF.

This sequence joins TRBV7-3 and TRBJ1-1, with 9 bases fitting TRBD1. The CDR3 consists of 19 residues. CDR1 and CDR2 from the germline V gene are SGHTA and FQGTGA. J gave up 7 bases and V 5 bases, and 23 bases lay outside the gene matches. CDR3 sequence (DNA): TGTGCCAGCAGCCGGCAGGGGATCACAGGGGGCACCAGGCCCCTTGAAGCTTTCTTT. Encoded protein: CASSRQGITGGTRPLEAFF.

The V gene is TRBV6-2 or TRBV6-3, the J gene TRBJ1-2, with no clear D. The germline V gene encodes CDR1 MNHEY and CDR2 SVGEGT. V was trimmed by 0 bases and J by 8 bases, leaving 10 bases between them. The CDR3 is made up of 13 amino acids. CDR3 loop: CASSYSPVRGYTF. The CDR3 DNA is TGTGCCAGCAGTTACTCACCGGTTCGCGGCTACACCTTC.

The chain is built from TRBV18 and TRBJ2-5; 10 positions match TRBD1. Trimming cost V 3 bases and J 5 bases; bases outside gene matches: 6. The germline V gene has CDR1 KGHSH and CDR2 LQKENI. This CDR3 region has 15 residues. The CDR3 region is CASSPLGTGEETQYF. The CDR3 DNA follows: TGTGCCAGCTCACCCCTCGGGACAGGGGAGGAGACCCAGTACTTC.

The chain combines TRBV28 with TRBJ2-2; perhaps TRBD2 as D (5 bases). The germline V and J ends were trimmed by 8 bases and 0 bases, with 10 bases remaining between them. CDR1 and CDR2 from the germline V gene are MDHEN and SYDVKM. This CDR3 is built from 14 residues. The CDR3 reads CASLGGANTGELFF. The CDR3 bases are TGTGCCAGCCTTGGAGGCGCGAACACCGGGGAGCTGTTTTTT.

This chain uses TRBV19 with TRBJ2-3, with 13 bases fitting TRBD2. CDR3 length equals 18 residues. The trim removed 0 bases at V and 6 bases at J, leaving 9 bases unmatched. The V gene's germline CDR1 is LNHDA and CDR2 SQIVND (reference sequence). CDR3 sequence (DNA): TGTGCCAGTAGTATAGACAGGACTAGCGGGGGTGCCATGGATACGCAGTATTTT. Protein sequence: CASSIDRTSGGAMDTQYF.

This clone was observed a single time. V gene TRBV3-1 (or the pseudogene TRBV3-2) combines with J gene TRBJ2-1, with D perhaps matching TRBD1 (5 bases). Germline V gene lookup returns CDR1 LGHDT and CDR2 YNNKEL (reference sequence). V dropped 5 bases and J dropped 15 bases, with 17 bases sitting between them. The CDR3 loop spans 12 amino acids. This chain's CDR3 is CASSYQGIGAFF. The CDR3, as DNA: TGTGCCAGCAGCTATCAGGGTATAGGAGCGTTCTTC.

The gene calls are TRBV9 and TRBJ1-2, with 8 bases matching TRBD1. Germline V CDR1 and CDR2: SGDLS, YYNGEE. CDR3 length: 16 amino acids. The trim removed 3 bases at V and 8 bases at J, leaving 15 bases unmatched. The CDR3 bases are TGTGCCAGCAGCGGTTCCCAACCCCGACCAGGGGGCGGCTACACCTTC. Its translation is CASSGSQPRPGGGYTF.

This chain joins TRBV5-1 and TRBJ2-1, with 9 bases lining up with TRBD1. The CDR3 totals 15 residues. V was clipped by 4 bases and J by 2 bases; unmatched bases: 4. The germline gives CDR1 SGHRS, CDR2 YFSETQ. This CDR3 reads CASSGGDRAYNEQFF. The CDR3 nucleotides read TGCGCCAGCAGCGGAGGGGACAGGGCCTACAATGAGCAGTTCTTC.